This TCR beta chain stems from a study of beta chain features in type 1 diabetes. Study in general: Analysis included about 110 million sorted cells drawn from all samples. General study findings and limits: TCRB CDR3s from Type 1 diabetes patients were moderately but significantly shorter in all four CD4+ subsets. When VDJ junctions were examined, type 1 diabetes patients showed fewer insertions and more deletions. In comparison with healthy donors, patients had naive, central memory and Treg TCRB repertoires that appeared more similar.

With respect to this clone: Its antigen is still unknown.

Germline-derived CDR1 and CDR2 are SGHNT and YYREEE (reference sequence). The CDR3 is 13 amino acids. V was clipped by 2 bases and J by 5 bases; unmatched bases: 4. Every isolated RNA sample was fully reverse transcribed, so sequencing captured expressed TCRB transcripts. Mean read depth for naive, central memory and regulatory T cell samples was about 3.4 million reads. This table comes from immunoSEQ multiplex PCR, and its TCRdb copy is limited to in-frame clones, with some not included. The table shows roughly 400,000 clones, with around 10% occurring only once. Sequenced input: central memory CD4+ T cells from blood. This chain uses TRBV5-4 with TRBJ2-7, with 7 bases fitting TRBD1. The receptor's source is a young man with type 1 diabetes. CDR3 nucleotides: TGTGCCAGCAGCTTCAGCAGGGGGAACGAGCAGTACTTC. This gives the protein CASSFSRGNEQYF.